A single sample is the source of the 27 T cell receptor beta chains below, sequenced in a study of control samples from healthy donors and cancer patients. Repertoires were generated with immunoSEQ multiplex PCR, while TCRdb's copy carries only in-frame clones and drops some. The sample carries tens of thousands of clones, about 89% recorded once. The sample was PBMCs. All receptors come from a woman aged 45-65 years with colorectal cancer.

This chain uses TRBV4-2 with TRBJ2-6; 7 bases are a match to TRBD1. This CDR3 is built from 17 residues. CDR1 LGHNA and CDR2 YNFKEQ come from the germline V gene. V trimming: 2 bases; J trimming: 0 bases; junction bases outside the gene matches: 4. Here the CDR3 DNA reads TGTGCCAGCAGCCAATTTGCAGGGGGCTCTGGGGCCAACGTCCTGACTTTC. Its translation: CASSQFAGGSGANVLTF.

This sequence joins TRBV5-1 and TRBJ2-2, with D possibly being TRBD1 or TRBD2 (6 bases each). The CDR3 is 17 amino acids. The V end was cut by 1 base, the J end by 5 bases, with 18 bases between. CDR1 and CDR2 from the germline V gene are SGHRS and YFSETQ. In DNA, the CDR3 is TGCGCCAGCAGCTTGTCGGCTATTGGGGGGCATACCGGGGAGCTGTTTTTT. The encoded protein is CASSLSAIGGHTGELFF. Combining the CDR3 with reference TRBV5-1 and TRBJ2-2 gives the whole variable domain KAGVTQTPRYLIKTRGQQVTLSCSPISGHRSVSWYQQTPGQGLQFLFEYFSETQRNKGNFPGRFSGRQFSNSRSEMNVSTLELGDSALYLCASSLSAIGGHTGELFFGEGSRLTVL.

The chain employs TRBV28 and TRBJ1-5; the D gene is possibly TRBD1 (6 bases). V was pared by 5 bases and J by 1 base, with 12 bases between. CDR3 length: 15 residues. The germline V gene encodes CDR1 MDHEN and CDR2 SYDVKM. The CDR3 sequence is CASSVGGPSNQPQHF. The CDR3 nucleotides read TGTGCCAGCAGTGTAGGGGGGCCGAGCAATCAGCCCCAGCATTTT.

This clone showed up just once. J is TRBJ1-2 and V is TRBV10-3; 12 bases agree with TRBD1. Germline CDR1 is ENHRY and CDR2 is SYGVKD. Trimming removed 3 bases from V and 7 bases from J; junction bases left unmatched: 9. CDR3 length: 16 residues. Here the CDR3 DNA reads TGTGCCATCAGTGATCTGGGACAGGGGGCGTTTAGTGGCTACACCTTC. Translation: CAISDLGQGAFSGYTF.

The V gene is TRBV24-1, the J gene TRBJ1-6; D perhaps matches TRBD1 (5 bases). CDR1 is KGHDR, CDR2 SFDVKD, per germline. The CDR3 runs 20 residues. With 0 bases removed from V and 5 bases from J, the gap between germline ends came to 22 bases. CDR3 sequence: CATSDLEGLTRHPNNSPLHF. CDR3 sequence (DNA): TGTGCCACCAGTGATTTGGAGGGGCTGACACGCCATCCGAATAATTCACCCCTCCACTTT.

The chain recombines TRBV6-2 or TRBV6-3 with TRBJ2-7; no firm D call. V was pared by 0 bases and J by 2 bases, with 5 bases between. The CDR3 is 13 amino acids. Germline CDR1 MNHEY, CDR2 SVGEGT. The DNA for the CDR3 is TGTGCCAGCAGTTACTCAGGCCCCTACGAGCAGTACGTC. It specifies CASSYSGPYEQYV.

The chain uses TRBV5-1 and TRBJ1-2, with TRBD1 identical over 8 bases. The CDR3 covers 14 residues. V trimming: 5 bases; J trimming: 6 bases; junction bases outside the gene matches: 9. The germline CDR1 and CDR2 sequences are SGHRS and YFSETQ. The CDR3 region is CASSPSGTGHGYTF. The CDR3 DNA reads TGCGCCAGCAGTCCCTCCGGGACAGGCCATGGCTACACCTTC.

In the case of this clone: Other nucleotide sequences in the sample specify the same CDR3. The chain employs TRBV19 and TRBJ2-2; D not resolved. Germline loops: CDR1 LNHDA, CDR2 SQIVND (reference sequence). Trimming pared 5 bases from V and 5 bases from J, leaving 6 bases between. CDR3 length: 12 residues. As DNA, the CDR3 is TGTGCCAGTAGTCCCGGGACCGGGGAGCTGTTTTTT. It is translated as CASSPGTGELFF.

The genes are TRBV3-1 (or the pseudogene TRBV3-2) and TRBJ2-3, with TRBD2 matching over 9 bases. CDR1 is LGHDT, CDR2 YNNKEL, per germline (reference sequence). The CDR3 totals 15 residues. The V and J ends lost 1 base and 3 bases, in that order; junction bases with no gene match: 2. In DNA form, the CDR3 reads TGTGCCAGCAGCCAAGTTAGCGGGGGAACAGATACGCAGTATTTT. It encodes CASSQVSGGTDTQYF.

This rearrangement joins TRBV5-4 to TRBJ2-3, with D unclear. The V end was cut by 4 bases, the J end by 0 bases, with 6 bases between. This CDR3 spans 13 amino acids. Per germline, CDR1 SGHNT and CDR2 YYREEE (reference sequence). In nucleotides, the CDR3 is TGTGCCAGCAGCCATGACAGCACAGATACGCAGTATTTT. Amino acid sequence: CASSHDSTDTQYF.

This clone was detected only once. The CDR3 coding sequence is TGTGCCACTCGACAGGGACTGGACACCGGGGAGCTGTTTTTT. Protein product: CATRQGLDTGELFF. This rearrangement joins TRBV24-1 to TRBJ2-2, with D tentatively TRBD1 (7 bases). The CDR3 covers 14 residues. V lost 10 bases, J lost 3 bases, and 14 bases lay in between. Germline-derived CDR1 and CDR2 are KGHDR and SFDVKD.

The chain employs TRBV18 and TRBJ2-3; D possibly corresponds to TRBD2 (5 bases). The V gene lost 3 bases and the J gene lost 1 base, with 11 bases spanning the gap. The CDR3 totals 15 residues. The germline V gene encodes CDR1 KGHSH and CDR2 LQKENI. The CDR3 nucleotides are TGTGCCAGCTCACCGGCCACCGGGGGCACAGATACGCAGTATTTT. Translated, it gives CASSPATGGTDTQYF.

There are a few counts of this clone. V gene TRBV6-6 combines with J gene TRBJ1-6, with D unclear. Germline assignment: CDR1 MNHNY and CDR2 SVGAGI (reference sequence). This CDR3 comprises 17 residues. V lost 5 bases to trimming and J lost 0 bases, with 14 bases between them. The CDR3 sequence: CASSRAAISSYNSPLHF. The CDR3 bases are TGTGCCAGCAGTCGGGCCGCCATTAGCTCCTATAATTCACCCCTCCACTTT.

The rearrangement joins TRBV6-5 to TRBJ2-2, with TRBD1 matching 10 bases. The J segment lost 6 bases and the V segment lost 10 bases, leaving 5 bases of the junction unmatched. The CDR3 extends over 13 amino acids. CDR1 and CDR2 (germline): MNHEY, SVGAGI. The CDR3 DNA reads as TGTGCCACCCGGGACAGGGGTTCCGGGGAGCTGTTTTTT. Translated, it gives CATRDRGSGELFF.

The chain couples TRBV6-5 to TRBJ1-5; possibly TRBD1 for D (6 bases). V gave up 6 bases and J gave up 3 bases, with 12 bases separating them. The CDR3 totals 14 residues. Germline V lookup: CDR1 MNHEY, CDR2 SVGAGI. CDR3 residues: CASSLGQINQPQHF. The DNA of the CDR3 is TGTGCCAGCAGCCTCGGACAGATCAATCAGCCCCAGCATTTT.

The V gene is TRBV4-1, the J gene TRBJ1-1; maybe TRBD1 (6 bases). Germline lookup yields CDR1 MGHRA and CDR2 YSYEKL. Between the trimmed V and J ends, which lost 4 bases and 0 bases, there was a span of 12 bases. The CDR3 loop spans 15 amino acids. The CDR3 loop is CASSRGDTMNTEAFF. The CDR3 bases are TGCGCCAGCAGCCGGGGGGACACGATGAACACTGAAGCTTTCTTT.

V and J are TRBV6-4 and TRBJ1-2; TRBD1 is a possible D gene (6 bases). V lost 0 bases, J lost 7 bases, and 9 bases lay in between. There are 13 residues in the CDR3. CDR1 and CDR2 (germline): MRHNA, SNTAGT. CDR3 protein: CASSDSTGTGYTF. As DNA, the CDR3 is TGTGCCAGCAGTGACTCCACAGGGACTGGCTACACCTTC.

The chain joins TRBV5-6 to TRBJ1-4; TRBD1 matches at 8 bases. Germline V gives CDR1 SGHDT, CDR2 YYEEEE. Unmatched junction bases numbered 9, after V lost 4 bases and J lost 7 bases. The CDR3 totals 15 residues. The CDR3 nucleotides are TGTGCCAGCAGCCAGATAACAGGGGGAGCTGAAAAACTGTTTTTT. This translates into CASSQITGGAEKLFF.

The chain recombines TRBV5-1 with TRBJ2-2; no clear D. CDR3 length: 13 amino acids. Germline V lookup: CDR1 SGHRS, CDR2 YFSETQ. Deletions cut 2 bases from V and 5 bases from J, with 7 bases between. The CDR3 sequence: CASSFWATGELFF. The CDR3 nucleotides are TGCGCCAGCAGCTTTTGGGCTACCGGGGAGCTGTTTTTT.

The chain recombines TRBV2 with TRBJ1-2; 7 positions match TRBD1. Germline V gene sequence: CDR1 SNHLY, CDR2 FYNNEI. V was clipped by 4 bases and J by 2 bases; unmatched bases: 7. CDR3 length: 15 residues. The CDR3 DNA reads TGTGCCAGCAGTGTTTCCCGGGACAGAAACTATGGCTACACCTTC. Protein product: CASSVSRDRNYGYTF.

This clone was detected only once. J is TRBJ1-5 and V is TRBV15; a weak D match, TRBD1 (5 bases). Germline CDR1 LNHNV, CDR2 YYDKDF (reference sequence). Trimming removed 4 bases from V and 5 bases from J, with 12 bases in between. This CDR3 spans 14 amino acids. CDR3 DNA: TGTGCCACCAGCACCATGGGACGGTATCAGCCCCAGCATTTT. It specifies CATSTMGRYQPQHF.

The chain couples TRBV25-1 to TRBJ1-1; D is undetermined. V lost 3 bases to trimming and J lost 4 bases, with 15 bases between them. The CDR3 runs to 15 residues. From germline, CDR1 is MGHDK and CDR2 SYGVNS. The CDR3 spells CASSEWADGITEAFF. The CDR3, as DNA: TGTGCCAGCAGTGAGTGGGCTGACGGAATCACTGAAGCTTTCTTT.

The rearrangement joins TRBV7-2 to TRBJ2-4; 8 bases fit TRBD1. The junction had 6 bases not matched to a gene; V was cut back by 1 base and J by 13 bases. Germline CDR1 and CDR2: SGHTA and FQGNSA. The CDR3 is made up of 13 amino acids. CDR3 loop: CASSLDRSGGQYF. The CDR3 DNA sequence: TGTGCCAGCAGCTTAGATCGGTCAGGGGGCCAGTACTTC.

The chain combines TRBV6-1 with TRBJ1-4; 8 bases are shared with TRBD1. The CDR3 consists of 14 residues. Unmatched junction bases numbered 2, after V lost 1 base and J lost 7 bases. Germline V lookup: CDR1 MNHNS, CDR2 SASEGT. The CDR3 region has the DNA TGTGCCAGCAGTGAAGGTCAGGGGGCTGAAAAACTGTTTTTT. Protein sequence: CASSEGQGAEKLFF.

The chain couples TRBV12-3 or TRBV12-4 to TRBJ1-2, with TRBD1 identical over 8 bases. The CDR3 length is 13 residues. The ends lost 5 bases at V and 8 bases at J; junction bases unmatched: 7. The CDR3 DNA sequence: TGTGCCAGCAGTCTAGGGACAGGCCTGGGCTACACCTTC. It encodes CASSLGTGLGYTF.

This clone was seen a handful of times. The chain employs TRBV7-2 and TRBJ1-5; no reliable D call. The V gene's germline CDR1 is SGHTA and CDR2 FQGNSA. Trimming stripped 3 bases from V and 1 base from J, with 4 bases between. The CDR3 runs 13 residues. CDR3 amino acids: CASSFRSNQPQHF. DNA of the CDR3: TGTGCCAGCAGCTTTAGAAGCAATCAGCCCCAGCATTTT.

This clone appeared a few times. The rearrangement joins TRBV5-1 to TRBJ1-6; possibly TRBD1 for D (5 bases). Trimming stripped 4 bases from V and 7 bases from J, with 18 bases between. Germline values: CDR1 SGHRS, CDR2 YFSETQ. This CDR3 comprises 16 residues. For the CDR3, the DNA is TGCGCCAGCAGCGACGTTTCGGGACTCATGAATTCACCCCTCCACTTT. Its protein is CASSDVSGLMNSPLHF.